What follows describes a single T cell receptor (beta chain). The antigen is undetermined. Mismatch repair deficiency was confirmed in all patients, by PCR or immunohistochemistry. The data stem from a study of PD-1 blockade in mismatch repair-deficient tumors. Whole-study context: Enrolled about 2012-2016, patients had progressing, pretreated mismatch repair-deficient cancers of 12 to 13 types. Regarding the study as a whole: Rapid post-treatment expansion, then contraction, generally preceding radiologic response, marked tumor-resident clones.

The repertoire was sequenced with immunoSEQ multiplex PCR; TCRdb's copy has only in-frame clones and lacks some. This sample carries about 68,000 clones, about 72% of them seen once, and the ten largest clones take roughly 5%. The sample was peripheral blood, taken 2 weeks after starting pembrolizumab. This clonotype was sampled from an adult with mismatch repair-deficient cancer.

CDR3 protein: CASRPGLANGELFF. The DNA of the CDR3 is TGTGCCAGCAGGCCGGGACTAGCGAACGGGGAGCTGTTTTTT. The chain carries TRBV27 and TRBJ2-2, with 10 bases lining up with TRBD2. This CDR3 spans 14 amino acids. Germline V gene data show CDR1 as MNHEY and CDR2 as SMNVEV (reference sequence). Trimming took 6 bases from V and 7 from J; bases not matched to a gene: 5.